This T cell receptor (beta chain) comes out of a study of T cells expressing NK-cell markers. The CDR3 has 13 amino acids. Germline CDR1 is SQVTM and CDR2 is ANQGSEA. With the 5' RACE reads reprocessed, TCRdb shows one record per CDR3 protein and no DNA. The sample includes some 280,000 distinct CDR3 sequences. What was sequenced was blood T cells: a sorted CD56 or NKG2C T cell subset, CD4+ or CD8+ T cells, or bulk PBMC T cells (not recorded which). The genes are TRBV29-1 and TRBJ1-5. The receptor was derived from a young man in good health. CDR3 loop: CSVAAGVNQPQHF.